Listed here are 19 T cell receptor beta chains from one sample, sequenced in a study of T-cell reconstitution after alpha-beta-depleted transplantation in children. Researchers prepared the TCRbeta library using unique molecular identifiers, the study reports. TCRdb analysed the PCR reads with MiXCR anew, one entry per CDR3 protein. The repertoire holds around 270,000 distinct CDR3 sequences, with almost 8% as singletons. These receptors' targets are unknown. Study-wide findings and caveats: At the one-year point after transplant, T-cell counts and TCRbeta diversity were found to come mostly from T cells that had been newly produced.

This sample comprised peripheral blood, obtained 360 days after TCRalphabeta/CD19-depleted stem cell transplant. The source is a female patient between 2 and 15 years old who had a stem cell transplant for Fanconi anemia, so the T cells may come from the graft donor.

This clonotype occurred many times. The chain carries TRBV10-3 and TRBJ2-5, with D unresolved. The V end lost 2 bases, the J end lost 5 bases, and 6 bases lay between the germline ends. The CDR3 runs 12 residues. In germline, CDR1 is ENHRY, CDR2 SYGVKD. CDR3 nucleotides: TGTGCCATCAGTGAGCAGGAGGAGACCCAGTACTTC. It specifies CAISEQEETQYF.

This clonotype showed up many times. The V and J genes are TRBV14 and TRBJ2-7, with D maybe TRBD1 (5 bases). V lost 1 base and J lost 6, with 13 bases in between. CDR1 and CDR2 from the germline V gene are SGHDN and FVKESK. This CDR3 comprises 14 residues. The CDR3 loop is CASSQVQGIGEQYF. CDR3 DNA: TGTGCCAGCAGCCAAGTGCAGGGAATCGGCGAGCAGTACTTC. The full variable domain, its missing parts supplied by reference TRBV14 and TRBJ2-7, is EAGVTQFPSHSVIEKGQTVTLRCDPISGHDNLYWYRRVMGKEIKFLLHFVKESKQDESGMPNNRFLAERTGGTYSTLKVQPAELEDSGVYFCASSQVQGIGEQYFGPGTRLTVT.

In its sample, this clonotype was seen many times. The rearrangement uses TRBV9 and TRBJ2-3; tentatively, D is TRBD1 (6 bases). The CDR3 spans 11 residues. Trimming pared 7 bases from V and 11 bases from J, leaving 14 bases between. Germline assignment: CDR1 SGDLS and CDR2 YYNGEE. The CDR3 loop reads CASGPGERQYF. The CDR3 bases are TGTGCCAGCGGGCCAGGGGAGAGGCAGTATTTT.

This clonotype was observed at least ten times. The CDR3 protein is CASMGGSLFGHLNTEAFF. CDR3 nucleotides: TGCGCCAGCATGGGCGGCAGCTTATTCGGACACTTGAACACTGAAGCTTTCTTT. V is TRBV5-1 and J is TRBJ1-1; tentatively, D is TRBD1 (5 bases). CDR1 is SGHRS, CDR2 YFSETQ, per germline. The CDR3 runs to 18 residues. The germline V and J ends were trimmed by 6 bases and 0 bases, with 24 bases remaining between them.

This clonotype was detected ten times or more. The chain carries TRBV20-1 and TRBJ1-5, with TRBD1 matching 7 bases. J lost 1 base, V lost 4 bases, and 7 bases had no gene match. There are 15 residues in the CDR3. The V gene's germline CDR1 is DFQATT and CDR2 SNEGSKA (reference sequence). As DNA, the CDR3 is TGCAGTGCTACACGACAGGGTGGAAGCAATCAGCCCCAGCATTTT. Protein sequence: CSATRQGGSNQPQHF.

This clonotype was counted at least ten times. The chain recombines TRBV25-1 with TRBJ2-1; D unresolved. The CDR3 is made up of 13 amino acids. V lost 8 bases to trimming and J lost 6 bases, with 14 bases between them. Per germline, CDR1 MGHDK and CDR2 SYGVNS. The CDR3 spells CASQLTQLNEQFF. The DNA for the CDR3 is TGTGCCAGCCAACTTACACAACTCAATGAGCAGTTCTTC.

This clonotype has more than one count but fewer than ten. The rearrangement uses TRBV20-1 and TRBJ2-7; 7 bases fit TRBD1. Per germline, CDR1 DFQATT and CDR2 SNEGSKA (reference sequence). The V and J ends lost 5 bases and 2 bases, in that order; junction bases with no gene match: 6. The CDR3 totals 13 residues. CDR3 amino acids: CSARQGPAYEQYV. CDR3 DNA: TGCAGTGCTCGACAGGGCCCGGCCTACGAGCAGTACGTC.

This clonotype was counted at least ten times. As DNA, the CDR3 is TGCAGCGCCTCACTCGACTCCCAGGGCACAGATACGCAGTATTTT. Encoded protein: CSASLDSQGTDTQYF. The chain has TRBV29-1 and TRBJ2-3, with D unresolved. Trimming shortened V by 7 bases and J by 1 base, and 18 bases separated the two germline ends. This CDR3 is built from 15 residues. Germline CDR1 is SQVTM and CDR2 is ANQGSEA.

This clonotype was recorded many times. V and J are TRBV20-1 and TRBJ1-1; D gene ambiguous. V lost 5 bases to trimming and J lost 5 bases, with 15 bases between them. The germline V gene encodes CDR1 DFQATT and CDR2 SNEGSKA (reference sequence). The CDR3 spans 13 residues. CDR3 nucleotide sequence: TGCAGTGCTCTCACTTTAAGACGTACTGAAGCTTTCTTT. Amino acid sequence: CSALTLRRTEAFF.

This clonotype appeared many times. The J gene is TRBJ2-7, the V gene TRBV20-1, with 9 bases lining up with TRBD2. V was clipped by 2 bases and J by 3 bases; unmatched bases: 11. The CDR3 contains 16 residues. Germline CDR1 DFQATT, CDR2 SNEGSKA (reference sequence). CDR3 in DNA: TGCAGTGCTAGAATTGACAGGGCTAGCGGGAACTACGAGCAGTACTTC. This encodes CSARIDRASGNYEQYF.

In this sample, this clonotype turned up many times. The chain combines TRBV10-3 with TRBJ2-7, with 7 bases matching TRBD1. Losses at the gene ends were 2 bases for V and 2 bases for J; bases not matched to a gene: 6. The CDR3 extends over 15 amino acids. The V gene's germline CDR1 is ENHRY and CDR2 SYGVKD. The CDR3 sequence: CAISERGQTTYEQYF. DNA for the CDR3: TGTGCCATCAGTGAGCGGGGACAGACAACCTACGAGCAGTACTTC.

This chain links TRBV18 with TRBJ2-3, with a tentative D call TRBD2 (5 bases). Germline values: CDR1 KGHSH, CDR2 LQKENI. Deletions cut 3 bases from V and 6 bases from J, with 19 bases between. The CDR3 spans 16 residues. The CDR3: CASSPSTLAPGDTQYF. For the CDR3, the DNA is TGTGCCAGCTCACCCTCGACCCTGGCTCCGGGGGATACGCAGTATTTT.

This clonotype was seen at least ten times. This sequence joins TRBV10-3 and TRBJ2-1; 9 bases align to TRBD1. J gave up 6 bases and V 9 bases, and 6 bases lay outside the gene matches. The germline V gene has CDR1 ENHRY and CDR2 SYGVKD. This CDR3 comprises 13 residues. The CDR3 reads CAIWDREGNEQFF. CDR3 bases: TGTGCCATATGGGACAGGGAAGGCAATGAGCAGTTCTTC.

This clonotype was found many times. V gene TRBV15 combines with J gene TRBJ2-7; unclear D gene. This CDR3 has 13 residues. Trimming shortened V by 0 bases and J by 4 bases, and 7 bases separated the two germline ends. Germline lookup yields CDR1 LNHNV and CDR2 YYDKDF (reference sequence). The CDR3 DNA reads as TGTGCCACCAGCAGAGATCGACCATACGAGCAGTACTTC. This encodes CATSRDRPYEQYF.

The chain recombines TRBV7-2 with TRBJ2-7; D gene unclear. The CDR3 is 10 amino acids. V lost 4 bases, J lost 6 bases, and 4 bases lay in between. CDR1 is SGHTA, CDR2 FQGNSA, per germline. The CDR3 region is CASSSGEQYF. The CDR3 bases are TGTGCCAGCAGCTCTGGCGAGCAGTACTTC.

The rearrangement uses TRBV5-1 and TRBJ2-1; D is perhaps TRBD2 (6 bases). CDR3 size: 15 residues. The V gene lost 4 bases and the J gene lost 2 bases, with 13 bases spanning the gap. Germline V gene lookup returns CDR1 SGHRS and CDR2 YFSETQ. In DNA, the CDR3 is TGCGCCAGCAGCACGGCGGGGTTACCCTACAATGAGCAGTTCTTC. It specifies CASSTAGLPYNEQFF.

The rearrangement joins TRBV9 to TRBJ1-2; D gene uncertain. The CDR3 has 13 residues. V gave up 0 bases and J gave up 0 bases, with 3 bases separating them. Germline-derived CDR1 and CDR2 are SGDLS and YYNGEE. This CDR3 reads CASSVATNYGYTF. In DNA, the CDR3 is TGTGCCAGCAGCGTAGCTACTAACTATGGCTACACCTTC.

The chain combines TRBV7-2 with TRBJ2-1, with 13 nucleotides matching TRBD2. The trim removed 4 bases at V and 7 bases at J, leaving 10 bases unmatched. CDR1 is SGHTA, CDR2 FQGNSA, per germline. This CDR3 is 17 amino acids long. The CDR3 spells CASSSFQLAGGQNEQFF. CDR3 sequence (DNA): TGTGCCAGCAGCTCGTTTCAACTAGCGGGGGGGCAAAATGAGCAGTTCTTC.

The rearrangement joins TRBV15 to TRBJ2-7; 11 bases agree with TRBD2. With V trimmed by 0 bases and J by 2 bases, 3 bases remained unmatched. CDR1 is LNHNV, CDR2 YYDKDF, per germline (reference sequence). The CDR3 has 16 residues. CDR3 coding DNA: TGTGCCACCAGCAGAGATACTAGCGGGGGCACCTACGAGCAGTACTTC. Translation gives CATSRDTSGGTYEQYF.